A single sample is the source of the 4 T cell receptor beta chains below, sequenced in a study of CD8 T cells in Susac syndrome. Random hexamers were used to reverse transcribe roughly 0.5 to 1 ug of RNA. A single record per CDR3 protein comes from TCRdb applying MiXCR to the immunoSEQ multiplex PCR reads. The repertoire consists of 200,000 to 250,000 distinct CDR3 sequences, with 95% occurring once and the leading ten covering about 0.088%. Sequenced: CD4+ T cells from PBMCs. Receptors originate from a human donor with multiple sclerosis.

The chain carries TRBV19 and TRBJ1-1, with 7 bases that match TRBD1. With V trimmed by 2 bases and J by 4 bases, 7 bases remained unmatched. Per germline, CDR1 LNHDA and CDR2 SQIVND (reference sequence). This CDR3 has 15 residues. CDR3 residues: CASSIQARGVTEAFF. CDR3 coding DNA: TGTGCCAGTAGTATACAGGCCAGGGGGGTCACTGAAGCTTTCTTT.

V is TRBV28 and J is TRBJ1-2; D is perhaps TRBD1 (5 bases). Germline V gives CDR1 MDHEN, CDR2 SYDVKM. Trimming left V 6 bases short and J 6 bases short, with 11 bases between. The CDR3 extends over 12 amino acids. The CDR3 DNA sequence: TGTGCCAGCAGCTCTCTGGGGGATGGCTACACCTTC. It translates to CASSSLGDGYTF.

This chain links TRBV3-1 with TRBJ1-6; 8 bases fit TRBD1. The J segment lost 7 bases and the V segment lost 4 bases, leaving 3 bases of the junction unmatched. Germline CDR1 LGHDT, CDR2 YNNKEL (reference sequence). CDR3 length: 14 amino acids. CDR3 nucleotides: TGTGCCAGCAGCCGGACAGGGATGAATTCACCCCTCCACTTT. It yields the protein CASSRTGMNSPLHF.

V gene TRBV4-2 combines with J gene TRBJ1-2; D uncertain. Trimming removed 0 bases at V and 7 bases at J, with 12 bases between. The CDR3 contains 14 residues. Germline-derived CDR1 and CDR2 are LGHNA and YNFKEQ. The CDR3 is CASSQDLRYRGYTF. The CDR3 DNA is TGTGCCAGCAGCCAAGATTTACGGTATCGTGGCTACACCTTC.